The clone carrying this T cell receptor beta chain was seen repeatedly, ten times or more. The antigen remains undetermined. The use of genomic DNA as template underpinned the TCR beta VDJ and CDR3 profiling. TCRdb redid the calling of the reads with MiXCR, one entry per CDR3 protein. The profile covers about 160,000 distinct CDR3 sequences, with approximately 44% appearing a single time and approximately 1.1% taken by the ten largest. The sample comes from a study of CD8+CD57+ T cells in acquired aplastic anemia. Study outcomes and limitations: Patients shared some 30 CD8+ CDR3 sequences with controls.

The V gene's germline CDR1 is DFQATT and CDR2 SNEGSKA (reference sequence). V dropped 4 bases and J dropped 8; count of bases not matched to a gene: 13. The CDR3 totals 17 residues. The TCR sequence derives from a human donor in good health. The chain uses TRBV20-1 and TRBJ2-1; the match to TRBD2 covers 14 bases. Material for sequencing was sorted CD4+, CD8+, or CD8+CD57+ T cells (not recorded which) from PBMCs. The CDR3 region is CSAKTPPGLAGADEQFF. The CDR3 coding sequence is TGCAGTGCTAAAACTCCCCCGGGACTAGCGGGGGCAGATGAGCAGTTCTTC.